The following is a T cell receptor beta chain sequence with its context. Antigen unknown. The TRB cDNA libraries were prepared by 5' RACE with UMI labels. TCRdb reprocessed the 5' RACE reads, keeping one entry per CDR3 protein, no DNA. The sample holds about 63,000 distinct CDR3 sequences. This entry is derived from a study of CXCR3-negative and CXCR3-positive naive CD8 T cells. The CDR3 covers 16 residues. Germline V gene sequence: CDR1 SGHTA, CDR2 FQGNSA. Whole-study results and caveats: Diversity ran similarly high across both naive subsets but far lower in memory CD8+ cells. For CXCR3-positive naive cells, TRB CDR3s were more hydrophobic than those of CXCR3-negative naive cells.

The chain carries TRBV7-2 and TRBJ2-3; TCRdb returns TRBD1, unconfirmable since there is no DNA. The source is a human donor in good health. Some clones in this sample may be carry-over from other donors' samples. Material: naive CXCR3+ CD8+ T cells from blood. Subset in this sample: CD45RO-CCR7+CD27+CD95- naive CD8+ T cells expressing CXCR3 (TNR3+). The CDR3 sequence is CASSYVGGYSTDTQYF.